Listed below are T cell receptor beta chains from one sample, sequenced in a study of T cell repertoires in cytomegalovirus infection. Via MiXCR, TCRdb re-called the reads, giving one row per CDR3 protein. The data hold around 800,000 distinct CDR3 sequences, with approximately 30% observed a single time. Which antigens these TCRs recognize remains unknown. The material was cultured CD8+ T cells from PBMCs, obtained from culture after CMV antigen stimulation. The receptors here all came from a human donor in good health (CMV status not recorded). Some clones in this sample may be carry-over from other donors' samples. Each CDR3 is given with its conserved first and last residue. D genes are given only for firm matches. The size of a clone is reported for some rows only, either as once, few or many, or as a class for expanded clones.

D gene,clone size,V gene,J gene,CDR3 DNA,CDR3 protein
NA,few,TRBV27,TRBJ2-2,TGTGCCAGCAGTTTTGGGAGTGGGGGGGAGCTGTTTTTT,CASSFGSGGELFF
NA,NA,TRBV2,TRBJ2-7,TGTGCCAGCAGTGAAGCGCAGACTGGTCAGTACTTC,CASSEAQTGQYF
NA,few,TRBV7-6,TRBJ1-1,TGTGCCAGCAGCCAGGTCGGCATCCGGAACACTGAAGCTTTCTTT,CASSQVGIRNTEAFF
NA,many,TRBV6-5,TRBJ2-3,TGTGCCAGCAGTTATTCGGACGGACATACGCAGTATTTT,CASSYSDGHTQYF
NA,NA,TRBV6-1,TRBJ1-2,TGTGCCAGCAGCAAGGTCTTTAACTATGGCTACACCTTC,CASSKVFNYGYTF
NA,few,TRBV12-3/TRBV12-4,TRBJ2-7,TGTGCCAGCAGTTTAGGGTCAGGGGCTTATACACCCTACGAGCAGTACTTC,CASSLGSGAYTPYEQYF
NA,few,TRBV10-3,TRBJ2-3,TGTGCCACTCAACTTGGGGGGTACGGCACAGATACGCAGTATTTT,CATQLGGYGTDTQYF
TRBD1,NA,TRBV28,TRBJ1-1,TGTGCCAGCACCTTAAGCCCTGGACAGGGGAGGACTGAAGCTTTCTTT,CASTLSPGQGRTEAFF
NA,NA,TRBV4-1,TRBJ1-1,TGCGCCAGCAGCCAAGGGTCGAGATTGAACACTGAAGCTTTCTTT,CASSQGSRLNTEAFF
TRBD1,NA,TRBV12-3/TRBV12-4,TRBJ2-2,TGTGCCAGCTCCTTTCGGTCAAATCCGTTTTTAGGACAGGGGGTCACCGGGGAGCTGTTTTTT,CASSFRSNPFLGQGVTGELFF
NA,few,TRBV2,TRBJ1-1,TGTGCCAGCACGGCACCTGAAGCTTTCTTT,CASTAPEAFF
NA,NA,TRBV4-2,TRBJ1-1,TGTGCCAGCAGCCAGGAGACCCTGACGTCTGAAGCTTTCTTT,CASSQETLTSEAFF
NA,few,TRBV4-1,TRBJ1-6,TGCGCCAGCAGCCGCGAGGGGACCGATTACAGGGTGATCTCCTATAATTCACCCCTCCACTTT,CASSREGTDYRVISYNSPLHF
TRBD1,few,TRBV6-2/TRBV6-3,TRBJ2-6,TGTGCCAGCAGTCCCCGGACAGGGGGCGGCCGCTACGGACTTCCTCTCCTGACTTTC,CASSPRTGGGRYGLPLLTF
NA,few,TRBV7-6,TRBJ1-2,TGTGCCAGCAGCCGAGGGGAGGCAGGCTACACCTTC,CASSRGEAGYTF
NA,few,TRBV12-3/TRBV12-4,TRBJ2-1,TGTGCCAGCAGTACAGGATGGGATGAGCAGTTCTTC,CASSTGWDEQFF
TRBD2,NA,TRBV9,TRBJ2-3,TGTGCCAGCAGCGTAATTCGGGGGGACTCCGCAGATACGCAGTATTTT,CASSVIRGDSADTQYF
NA,many,TRBV28,TRBJ1-2,TGTGCCAGCAGGAGACAGGAAACTAACTATGGCTACACCTTC,CASRRQETNYGYTF
NA,few,TRBV4-1,TRBJ2-7,TGCGCCAGCAGCCTGGGACTCGCCTCCTACGAGCAGTACTTC,CASSLGLASYEQYF
TRBD2,NA,TRBV5-1,TRBJ2-1,TGCGCCAGCAGCTTATTGGCAGCGGGGCCATACAATGAGCAGTTCTTC,CASSLLAAGPYNEQFF
NA,NA,TRBV4-2,TRBJ2-5,TGTGCCAGCAGCCAAAAGGACTACCAAGAGACCCAGTACTTC,CASSQKDYQETQYF
NA,NA,TRBV11-2,TRBJ2-7,TGTGCCAGCAGCTTTTCTACCCCCAAACCGGCAGGATTTACCTACGAGCAGTACTTC,CASSFSTPKPAGFTYEQYF
NA,once,TRBV6-5,TRBJ1-5,TGTGCCAGCACTACGGACGGAAGCGGCAATCAGCCCCAGCATTTT,CASTTDGSGNQPQHF
NA,many,TRBV27,TRBJ2-2,TGTGCCAGCAGTCCCACCTCTAGGATCGGGGAGCTGTTTTTT,CASSPTSRIGELFF
TRBD1,NA,TRBV7-9,TRBJ1-2,TGTGCCAGCAGCCACCGGGACAGGGCGAGGTACGATGGCTACACCTTC,CASSHRDRARYDGYTF
NA,NA,TRBV19,TRBJ1-1,TGTGCCACCAGGGTTGGGGTTGAAGCTTTCTTT,CATRVGVEAFF
NA,once,TRBV6-5,TRBJ2-1,TGTGCCAGCAGTTACATCCAGGGACACAATGAGCAGTTCTTC,CASSYIQGHNEQFF
NA,few,TRBV12-5,TRBJ1-1,TGTGCTAGTGGTTTCCTCACTGAAGCTTTCTTT,CASGFLTEAFF